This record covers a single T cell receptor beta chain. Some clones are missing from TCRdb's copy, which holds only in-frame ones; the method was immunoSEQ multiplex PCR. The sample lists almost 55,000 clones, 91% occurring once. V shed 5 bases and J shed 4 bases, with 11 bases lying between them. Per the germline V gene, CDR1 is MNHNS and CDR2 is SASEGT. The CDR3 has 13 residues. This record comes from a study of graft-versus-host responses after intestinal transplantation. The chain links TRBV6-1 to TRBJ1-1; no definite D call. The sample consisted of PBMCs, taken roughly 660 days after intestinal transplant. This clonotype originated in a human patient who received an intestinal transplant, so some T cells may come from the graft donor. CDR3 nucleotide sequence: TGTGCCAGCAGTCCCCACCTGGGCACTGAAGCTTTCTTT. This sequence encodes CASSPHLGTEAFF.